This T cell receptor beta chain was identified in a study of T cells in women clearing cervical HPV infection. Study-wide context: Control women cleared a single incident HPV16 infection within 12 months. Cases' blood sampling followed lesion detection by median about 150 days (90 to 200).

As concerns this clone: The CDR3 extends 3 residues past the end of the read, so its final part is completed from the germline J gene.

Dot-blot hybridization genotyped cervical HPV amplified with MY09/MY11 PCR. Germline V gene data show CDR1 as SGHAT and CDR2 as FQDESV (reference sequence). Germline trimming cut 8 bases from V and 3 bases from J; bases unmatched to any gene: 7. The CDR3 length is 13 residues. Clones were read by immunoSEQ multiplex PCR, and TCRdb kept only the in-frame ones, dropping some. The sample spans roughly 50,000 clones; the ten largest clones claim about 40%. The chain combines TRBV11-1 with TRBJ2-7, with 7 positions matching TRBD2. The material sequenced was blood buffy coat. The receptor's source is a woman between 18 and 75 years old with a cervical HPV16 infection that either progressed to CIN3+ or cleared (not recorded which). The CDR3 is CASGKAGSYEQYF. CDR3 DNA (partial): TGTGCCAGCGGAAAAGCGGGGAGCTACGAG.